The clone carrying this T cell receptor (beta chain) was seen a handful of times. V was trimmed by 4 bases and J by 2 bases, leaving 8 bases between them. Germline V gives CDR1 SSHAT, CDR2 FNYEAQ (reference sequence). This CDR3 is 13 amino acids long. Unique molecular identifiers were attached to individual cDNA molecules within the library. Via MiXCR, TCRdb re-called the RACE reads, giving one row per CDR3 protein. The sample yields about 80,000 distinct CDR3 sequences, about 8% seen once. The data were taken from a study of human T cells and chemical hapten exposure. The overall study: DPC at 2% was the sensitizing agent, placed on approximately 2 cm by approximately 2 cm of upper inner arm skin.

The sample's time point: patch test 1, 2 weeks after DPC sensitization. Described treatment: therapeutic diphenylcyclopropenone sensitization with weekly scalp DPC. Whole blood that had not been fractionated was the source of extracted total RNA. This sequence originates from a woman aged 25 to 39 with alopecia areata. Some clones in this sample may be carry-over from other donors' samples. The rearrangement joins TRBV7-7 to TRBJ2-5; TRBD1 is a possible D gene (6 bases). Here the sequenced sample was whole blood, taken in connection with sensitization to the hapten diphenylcyclopropenone (DPC). As DNA, the CDR3 is TGTGCCAGCAGCTCGGACAGACAAGAGACCCAGTACTTC. This encodes CASSSDRQETQYF.